The source of this T cell receptor (beta chain) is a study of blood T cell repertoires in COVID-19. Study-wide background: The United States, Italy and Spain were the sources of the acute and convalescent COVID-19 samples. T cells, B-cell-depleted T cells, or PBMCs provided the cDNA or gDNA that served as material.

This clone was picked up a small number of times. Seattle enrolled patients during active infection and tracked them longitudinally. The V end lost 4 bases, the J end lost 4 bases, and 11 bases lay between the germline ends. The CDR3 extends over 14 amino acids. Germline values: CDR1 SGDLS, CDR2 YYNGEE. Authors' processing steps: Counts of nucleated cells, estimated from reference gene primer amplification, were obtained. The repertoire was sequenced with immunoSEQ multiplex PCR; TCRdb's copy has only in-frame clones and lacks some. V, J and clone size derive from that table, while D and trimming were established from the DNA sequence. This sample carries about 75,000 clones, 70% to 90% of them seen once, and the ten largest clones take 5.5% to 7.5%.

The V call is TRBV9, the J call TRBJ1-4, with a weak D call TRBD1 (5 bases). Sequenced sample: peripheral blood. The TCR comes from a man older than 75 with COVID-19, enrolled during active disease. The CDR3 protein is CASSPGQRNEKLFF. Here the CDR3 DNA reads TGTGCCAGCAGCCCAGGACAACGTAATGAAAAACTGTTTTTT.